This T cell receptor (beta chain) was observed in a study of T cell changes during pregnancy in multiple sclerosis. Using immunoSEQ multiplex PCR, the repertoire was profiled, and TCRdb retains in-frame clones only, with some absent. The table includes 85,000 to 110,000 clones, around 91% detected once. This CDR3 is built from 15 residues. The V end was cut by 2 bases, the J end by 4 bases, with 13 bases between. The germline V gene encodes CDR1 LNHDA and CDR2 SQIVND (reference sequence). The sample was peripheral blood, taken after pregnancy. J is TRBJ2-3 and V is TRBV19; TRBD2 might be the D (7 bases). The TCR sequence derives from a female donor with multiple sclerosis, enrolled in a pregnancy study. CDR3 protein: CASSIRGAVADTQYF. As DNA, the CDR3 is TGTGCCAGTAGTATACGGGGGGCAGTGGCAGATACGCAGTATTTT.